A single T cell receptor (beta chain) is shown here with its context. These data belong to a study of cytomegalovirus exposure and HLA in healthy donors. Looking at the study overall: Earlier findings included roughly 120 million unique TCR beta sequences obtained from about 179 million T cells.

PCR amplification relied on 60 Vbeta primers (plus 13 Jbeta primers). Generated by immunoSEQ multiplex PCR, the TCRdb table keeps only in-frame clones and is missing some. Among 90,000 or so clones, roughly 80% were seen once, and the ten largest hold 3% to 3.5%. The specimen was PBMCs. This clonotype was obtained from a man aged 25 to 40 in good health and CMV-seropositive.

Here the CDR3 reads CASSATGVGYNEQFF. The CDR3 bases are TGTGCCAGTAGTGCCACAGGGGTAGGCTACAATGAGCAGTTCTTC. The V gene is TRBV19, the J gene TRBJ2-1; TRBD1 agrees at 7 bases. Trimming at V came to 5 bases and at J to 3 bases, leaving 7 bases not matched to a gene. The V gene's germline CDR1 is LNHDA and CDR2 SQIVND (reference sequence). The CDR3 covers 15 residues.